The 32 T cell receptor beta chains below come from one sample, sequenced in a study of cytomegalovirus exposure and HLA in healthy donors. PCR employed 60 Vbeta and 13 Jbeta primers. Some clones are missing from TCRdb's copy, which holds only in-frame ones; the method was immunoSEQ multiplex PCR. The top ten hold around 15% of the sample, which has about 82,000 clones, approximately 79% seen once. Sequencing was performed on PBMCs. The receptors derive from a human donor in good health.

CDR3 loop: CASSSLRVYNSPLHF. As DNA, the CDR3 is TGTGCCAGCAGTTCCCTGCGGGTCTATAATTCACCCCTCCACTTT. V usage is TRBV6-6 and J usage is TRBJ1-6, with D hard to call. CDR1 and CDR2 from the germline V gene are MNHNY and SVGAGI (reference sequence). Trimming took 4 bases from V and 3 from J, leaving 10 bases between them. CDR3 size: 15 residues.

The chain links TRBV28 to TRBJ2-2; D possibly corresponds to TRBD2 (7 bases). Trimming stripped 7 bases from V and 3 bases from J, with 18 bases between. Per germline, CDR1 MDHEN and CDR2 SYDVKM. The CDR3 is made up of 16 amino acids. The CDR3 reads CASIVGGASDTGELFF. DNA for the CDR3: TGTGCCAGCATCGTGGGGGGGGCCAGTGACACCGGGGAGCTGTTTTTT. The entire variable domain, with the rest obtained from reference TRBV28 and TRBJ2-2, is as follows: DVKVTQSSRYLVKRTGEKVFLECVQDMDHENMFWYRQDPGLGLRLIYFSYDVKMKEKGDIPEGYSVSREKKERFSLILESASTNQTSMYLCASIVGGASDTGELFFGEGSRLTVL.

This sequence joins TRBV4-1 and TRBJ2-5, with 15 bases identical to TRBD2. This CDR3 comprises 16 residues. V trimming: 5 bases; J trimming: 3 bases; junction bases outside the gene matches: 4. Germline CDR1 is MGHRA and CDR2 is YSYEKL. CDR3 region: CASSGTSGGYKETQYF. DNA of the CDR3: TGCGCCAGCAGCGGGACTAGCGGGGGGTATAAAGAGACCCAGTACTTC.

J is TRBJ2-3 and V is TRBV9; D is possibly TRBD1 (6 bases). V was cut by 4 bases and J by 5 bases, with 14 bases left in between. The germline CDR1 and CDR2 sequences are SGDLS and YYNGEE. There are 14 residues in the CDR3. The CDR3 DNA sequence: TGTGCCAGCAGCTCCCAGGGGTATGGAGATACGCAGTATTTT. This gives the protein CASSSQGYGDTQYF.

This clone was counted only a few times. This sequence joins TRBV10-3 and TRBJ1-1; the D gene is possibly TRBD1 (6 bases). This CDR3 is built from 15 residues. Germline V lookup: CDR1 ENHRY, CDR2 SYGVKD. The V and J ends lost 3 bases and 4 bases respectively, with 15 bases between them. In DNA form, the CDR3 reads TGTGCCATCAGTGACCAAGCTACAGGGATCACTGAAGCTTTCTTT. Translating gives CAISDQATGITEAFF.

Regarding this clone: Its ends do not fully match the called genes, so a read error is possible. The gene calls are TRBV13 and TRBJ1-5; possibly TRBD1 for D (5 bases). This CDR3 is built from 14 residues. CDR1 is PRHDT and CDR2 is FYEKMQ in the germline V gene (reference sequence). The CDR3 DNA is TGTGCCAGCAGCTTATGGGGCCGCAATCAGCCCCAGAATTTT. It codes for CASSLWGRNQPQNF.

This rearrangement joins TRBV5-6 to TRBJ1-2; tentatively, D is TRBD1 (6 bases). CDR3 length: 16 amino acids. Germline V gene sequence: CDR1 SGHDT, CDR2 YYEEEE. V was clipped by 1 base and J by 8 bases, with 21 bases between them. The CDR3: CASSLFNRAFSRGYTF. The CDR3 nucleotides are TGTGCCAGCAGCTTGTTCAACAGGGCCTTTTCTAGGGGCTACACCTTC.

This clone was detected only a few times. In DNA, the CDR3 is TGTGCCAGTAGTATAGTTCCCGGGAGCGAGCAGTTCTTC. Its translation is CASSIVPGSEQFF. This chain joins TRBV19 and TRBJ2-1; possible D gene TRBD2, 6 bases. V lost 1 base, J lost 10 bases, and 11 bases lay in between. The V gene's germline CDR1 is LNHDA and CDR2 SQIVND (reference sequence). The CDR3 is made up of 13 amino acids.

DNA for the CDR3: TGTGCCAGCAGCGTAGGTCCAGCGGGGGGTTTGGAGACCCAGTACTTC. Its translation: CASSVGPAGGLETQYF. This rearrangement joins TRBV9 to TRBJ2-5, with TRBD2 identical over 9 bases. This CDR3 is 16 amino acids long. The V gene's germline CDR1 is SGDLS and CDR2 YYNGEE. The ends lost 0 bases at V and 5 bases at J; junction bases unmatched: 8.

The chain joins TRBV4-1 to TRBJ1-1; D is uncertain. Germline-derived CDR1 and CDR2 are MGHRA and YSYEKL. V shed 3 bases and J shed 1 base, with 9 bases lying between them. The CDR3 runs to 14 residues. CDR3 in amino acids: CASSHRETNTEAFF. The DNA of the CDR3 is TGCGCCAGCAGCCACCGGGAGACGAACACTGAAGCTTTCTTT.

The rearrangement links TRBV5-1 to TRBJ2-6, with D hard to call. There are 14 residues in the CDR3. The V gene's germline CDR1 is SGHRS and CDR2 YFSETQ. The germline V and J ends were trimmed by 1 base and 2 bases, with 4 bases remaining between them. The CDR3 DNA is TGCGCCAGCAGCTTGACGGCTGGGGCCAACGTCCTGACTTTC. The encoded protein is CASSLTAGANVLTF.

J is TRBJ2-7 and V is TRBV7-2, with 8 bases lining up with TRBD1. The J segment lost 2 bases and the V segment lost 4 bases, leaving 4 bases of the junction unmatched. Germline CDR1 is SGHTA and CDR2 is FQGNSA. This CDR3 is 14 amino acids long. The CDR3 loop reads CASSSGQATYEQYF. CDR3 DNA: TGTGCCAGCAGCTCGGGACAGGCGACCTACGAGCAGTACTTC.

This chain links TRBV27 with TRBJ2-5, with TRBD2 matching over 13 bases. Germline CDR1 MNHEY, CDR2 SMNVEV (reference sequence). The V segment lost 2 bases and the J segment 8 bases; nucleotides outside the gene matches: 11. This CDR3 comprises 17 residues. The CDR3 sequence is CASSLKGGLAGADTQYF. The CDR3 bases are TGTGCCAGCAGTTTAAAGGGCGGACTAGCGGGGGCCGACACCCAGTACTTC.

The chain couples TRBV29-1 to TRBJ2-5; possible D gene TRBD2, 5 bases. Trimming removed 1 base at V and 11 bases at J, with 14 bases between. The length of the CDR3 is 12 residues. Germline assignment: CDR1 SQVTM and CDR2 ANQGSEA. The CDR3 bases are TGCAGCGTTGAAGGTGGGATACGGGGTCAGTACTTC. It is translated as CSVEGGIRGQYF.

The chain is built from TRBV5-1 and TRBJ1-2; 8 bases agree with TRBD1. This CDR3 has 15 amino acids. V dropped 0 bases and J dropped 5; count of bases not matched to a gene: 6. Germline V gene sequence: CDR1 SGHRS, CDR2 YFSETQ. CDR3 sequence reads: CASSLEDRVLYGYTF. The DNA for the CDR3 is TGCGCCAGCAGCTTGGAGGACAGGGTACTGTATGGCTACACCTTC. Filled out from reference TRBV5-1 and TRBJ1-2, the complete variable domain reads KAGVTQTPRYLIKTRGQQVTLSCSPISGHRSVSWYQQTPGQGLQFLFEYFSETQRNKGNFPGRFSGRQFSNSRSEMNVSTLELGDSALYLCASSLEDRVLYGYTFGSGTRLTVV.

The rearrangement uses TRBV7-2 and TRBJ1-2; 8 nucleotides match TRBD1. The germline CDR1 and CDR2 sequences are SGHTA and FQGNSA. This CDR3 comprises 15 residues. V gave up 5 bases and J gave up 0 bases; unmatched junction bases: 5. The CDR3 region is CASSTRQGSNYGYTF. The CDR3, as DNA: TGTGCCAGCAGCACCCGACAGGGGTCTAACTATGGCTACACCTTC.

The chain carries TRBV6-1 and TRBJ1-6; the match to TRBD1 covers 9 bases. The CDR3 is 14 amino acids. Germline CDR1 and CDR2: MNHNS and SASEGT. V gave up 7 bases and J gave up 5 bases; unmatched junction bases: 3. For the CDR3, the DNA is TGTGCCAGCACCCGGGACAGGGATAATTCACCCCTCCACTTT. It codes for CASTRDRDNSPLHF.

The gene calls are TRBV4-1 and TRBJ2-1, with 7 bases lining up with TRBD2. J gave up 4 bases and V 1 base, and 16 bases lay outside the gene matches. The CDR3 contains 19 residues. Germline CDR1 and CDR2: MGHRA and YSYEKL. CDR3 sequence reads: CASSQGLAVQPDLYNEQFF. As DNA, the CDR3 is TGCGCCAGCAGCCAAGGCCTAGCGGTCCAGCCAGACCTTTACAATGAGCAGTTCTTC.

With respect to this clone: One end of the junction is discordant with germline, which a read error may explain. The chain uses TRBV19 and TRBJ1-6; a possible D gene is TRBD1 (6 bases). This CDR3 is built from 15 residues. Looked up from germline, CDR1 is LNHDA and CDR2 is SQIVND (reference sequence). The CDR3 sequence: CASKKGDGRDSPLHF. The CDR3 DNA is TGTGCAAGTAAGAAGGGGGACGGGAGGGATTCACCCCTCCACTTT.

The rearrangement uses TRBV18 and TRBJ1-1; weak D call: TRBD1 (6 bases). The V gene's germline CDR1 is KGHSH and CDR2 LQKENI. Trimming removed 0 bases at V and 1 base at J, with 15 bases between. The CDR3 consists of 17 residues. The CDR3, as DNA: TGTGCCAGCTCACCACCCCCAGGGGTAGCGAAGAACACTGAAGCTTTCTTT. It specifies CASSPPPGVAKNTEAFF.

The chain carries TRBV5-1 and TRBJ2-3, with D tentatively TRBD2 (5 bases). The CDR3 loop spans 13 amino acids. V was clipped by 3 bases and J by 4 bases, with 9 bases between them. From germline, CDR1 is SGHRS and CDR2 YFSETQ. The CDR3 here is CASSSPEADTQYF. The DNA of the CDR3 is TGCGCCAGCAGCTCGCCGGAGGCAGATACGCAGTATTTT.

This sequence joins TRBV2 and TRBJ1-6, with TRBD1 as a possible D gene (5 bases). Germline values: CDR1 SNHLY, CDR2 FYNNEI. Between the trimmed V and J ends, which lost 4 bases and 7 bases, there was a span of 8 bases. This CDR3 comprises 13 residues. The CDR3 region is CASSGQQNSPLHF. In nucleotides, the CDR3 is TGTGCCAGCAGTGGACAGCAAAATTCACCCCTCCACTTT.

The sample holds a few counts of this clone. This chain joins TRBV5-5 and TRBJ2-7, with TRBD1 identical over 8 bases. The ends lost 5 bases at V and 0 bases at J; junction bases unmatched: 7. CDR3 length: 15 amino acids. In germline, CDR1 is SGHKS, CDR2 YYEKEE (reference sequence). This CDR3 reads CASSWTGQASYEQYF. The CDR3 DNA reads TGTGCCAGCAGTTGGACGGGACAGGCCTCCTACGAGCAGTACTTC.

The rearrangement joins TRBV2 to TRBJ1-5; D is unresolved. The V and J ends lost 8 bases and 2 bases respectively, with 16 bases between them. The CDR3 runs 15 residues. Germline V gene data show CDR1 as SNHLY and CDR2 as FYNNEI. The CDR3 nucleotides are TGTGCCAGCTCAAACCCAAGGGAGGGCAATCAGCCCCAGCATTTT. Protein sequence: CASSNPREGNQPQHF.

The chain recombines TRBV5-1 with TRBJ2-1; TRBD1 aligns across 8 bases. Germline CDR1 is SGHRS and CDR2 is YFSETQ. The CDR3 runs to 13 residues. The V and J ends lost 5 bases and 7 bases, in that order; junction bases with no gene match: 5. In nucleotides, the CDR3 is TGCGCCAGCAGTCCTACAGGGGGAAATGAGCAGTTCTTC. Protein sequence: CASSPTGGNEQFF. Filled out from reference TRBV5-1 and TRBJ2-1, the complete variable domain reads KAGVTQTPRYLIKTRGQQVTLSCSPISGHRSVSWYQQTPGQGLQFLFEYFSETQRNKGNFPGRFSGRQFSNSRSEMNVSTLELGDSALYLCASSPTGGNEQFFGPGTRLTVL.

With regard to this clone: A junction boundary mismatches the germline segment, possibly from a read error. The rearrangement links TRBV6-5 to TRBJ1-2, with D unclear. The CDR3 runs to 14 residues. CDR1 is MNHEY, CDR2 SVGAGI, per germline. CDR3 in DNA: TGTGCCAGCAGTTACTCAAGTCTTAACTATGGCTACCCCTTC. Its protein product is CASSYSSLNYGYPF.

This clone was found a few times. This chain uses TRBV7-6 with TRBJ1-1; 7 bases match TRBD1. The V and J ends lost 0 bases and 1 base, in that order; junction bases with no gene match: 11. CDR3 length: 18 residues. CDR1 and CDR2 from the germline V gene are SGHVS and FNYEAQ. This CDR3 reads CASSLAPPTGAWNTEAFF. DNA of the CDR3: TGTGCCAGCAGCTTAGCGCCCCCCACAGGGGCTTGGAACACTGAAGCTTTCTTT.

The chain combines TRBV2 with TRBJ1-2, with D perhaps matching TRBD1 (5 bases). V dropped 4 bases and J dropped 8 bases, with 20 bases sitting between them. CDR3 length: 15 residues. Per germline, CDR1 SNHLY and CDR2 FYNNEI. This CDR3 is CASSVMTRGGGGYTF. CDR3 bases: TGTGCCAGCAGTGTTATGACACGGGGGGGAGGGGGCTACACCTTC.

The chain uses TRBV19 and TRBJ1-5, with a possible D match to TRBD1 (6 bases). Looked up from germline, CDR1 is LNHDA and CDR2 is SQIVND (reference sequence). V was pared by 9 bases and J by 7 bases, with 22 bases between. This CDR3 has 15 amino acids. CDR3 sequence: CASRLRGRVNQPQHF. The CDR3 DNA follows: TGTGCCAGCCGACTCAGGGGCAGAGTAAACCAGCCCCAGCATTTT.

Here the CDR3 reads CASSKGQGAVRVAEAFF. DNA of the CDR3: TGTGCCAGCAGCAAGGGACAGGGGGCGGTCAGAGTCGCTGAAGCTTTCTTT. V usage is TRBV13 and J usage is TRBJ1-1, with TRBD1 matching 12 bases. The V and J ends lost 5 bases and 6 bases, in that order; junction bases with no gene match: 13. CDR1 is PRHDT and CDR2 is FYEKMQ in the germline V gene (reference sequence). This CDR3 has 17 amino acids.

This chain connects TRBV5-1 to TRBJ1-1; 10 bases fit TRBD1. Germline CDR1 is SGHRS and CDR2 is YFSETQ. The J segment lost 1 base and the V segment lost 3 bases, leaving 6 bases of the junction unmatched. CDR3 length: 16 residues. In DNA, the CDR3 is TGCGCCAGCAGCTCGGGGAGGACAGGGGGGAACACTGAAGCTTTCTTT. This encodes CASSSGRTGGNTEAFF.

This clone appeared a few times. This chain links TRBV2 with TRBJ1-1, with 8 bases fitting TRBD1. CDR1 is SNHLY and CDR2 is FYNNEI in the germline V gene. This CDR3 spans 13 amino acids. Trimming took 8 bases from V and 4 from J; bases not matched to a gene: 6. The CDR3 nucleotides are TGTGCCAGCGTAAGACAGGGGACCACTGAAGCTTTCTTT. Its protein is CASVRQGTTEAFF.